What follows is one T cell receptor (beta chain) and its context. The sample belongs to a study of Ad26.COV2.S vaccination and SARS-CoV-2 variants. Study as a whole: Once, or twice with 56 days between doses, Ad26.COV2.S was given intramuscularly.

Per the germline V gene, CDR1 is LGHNA and CDR2 is YNFKEQ. The CDR3 length is 14 residues. Trimming removed 6 bases at V and 1 base at J, with 12 bases between. Treatment in this sample: 19 received Ad26.COV2.S at low or high dose, single or two shots; 5 received placebo; per-sample allocation not given. Day 63 after the first vaccine or placebo injection was the time point for sampling. TCRdb keeps only in-frame clones here, not all; method: immunoSEQ multiplex PCR. The sample yields hundreds of thousands of clones, about nine tenths seen once. The sequencing used peripheral blood, collected in a trial of Ad26.COV2.S vaccine versus placebo. The chain uses TRBV4-2 and TRBJ2-5; D gene ambiguous. This clonotype was obtained from a person between 18 and 59 years old who received the Ad26.COV2.S COVID-19 vaccine or a placebo. Here the CDR3 reads CASSGTQAQETQYF. Written as DNA, the CDR3 is TGTGCCAGCAGTGGAACTCAGGCCCAAGAGACCCAGTACTTC.